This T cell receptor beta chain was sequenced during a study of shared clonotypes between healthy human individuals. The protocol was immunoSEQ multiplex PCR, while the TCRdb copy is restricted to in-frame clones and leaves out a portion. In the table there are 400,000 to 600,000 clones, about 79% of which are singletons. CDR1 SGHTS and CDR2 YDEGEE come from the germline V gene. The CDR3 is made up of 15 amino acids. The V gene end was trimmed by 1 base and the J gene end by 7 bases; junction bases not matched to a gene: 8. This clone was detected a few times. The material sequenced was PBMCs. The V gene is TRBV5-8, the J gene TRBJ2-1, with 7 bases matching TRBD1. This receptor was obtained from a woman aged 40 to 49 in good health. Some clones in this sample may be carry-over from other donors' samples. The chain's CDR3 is CASSLRGGVINEQFF. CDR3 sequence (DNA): TGTGCCAGCAGCTTGCGAGGGGGCGTTATTAATGAGCAGTTCTTC. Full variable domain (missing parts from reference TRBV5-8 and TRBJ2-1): EAGVTQSPTHLIKTRGQQATLRCSPISGHTSVYWYQQALGLGLQFLLWYDEGEERNRGNFPPRFSGRQFPNYSSELNVNALELEDSALYLCASSLRGGVINEQFFGPGTRLTVL.